This note documents a single TCR beta chain sequence. Its cognate antigen has yet to be identified. Base qualities are not at hand, and no much larger clone is one base apart. This specimen comes from a study of shared T cell receptors in the human thymus (dated by TCRdb to about 2021). With respect to the entire study: The study investigated the way shared, self-reactive T-cell receptor alpha chains are produced in the human thymus.

The germline V gene provides CDR1 SGHDN and CDR2 FVKESK. Trimmed from V: 4 bases; trimmed from J: 4 bases; junction bases lacking a gene match: 8. Its CDR3 holds 16 amino acids, cysteine through phenylalanine. Only the CDR3 DNA is retained, 48 bases long and in frame from the first base. The method was the immunoSEQ multiplex PCR assay. As stored in TCRdb, this immuneACCESS dataset retains in-frame rearrangements with V and J assigned. A fraction of the clones does not appear; measured against another copy, unresolved V genes explain less than half of the discrepancy, and the remainder lacks a known reason. The sample data list a few hundred thousand clones, and 85% to 95% of these were observed just once. The ten top clones hold roughly 0.02% of the sample.

Specimen: thymocytes. The source is a human donor. The sequence links TRBV14 to TRBJ2-1; 9 nucleotides in the junction match TRBD1. In nucleotides, the sequence is TGTGCCAGCAGCCTGAGAACAGGGGGCGTATACAATGAGCAGTTCTTC. This gives the protein CASSLRTGGVYNEQFF.